The 25 T cell receptor beta chains below come from one sample, sequenced in a study of cytomegalovirus exposure and HLA in healthy donors. PCR employed 60 Vbeta and 13 Jbeta primers. Repertoires were generated with immunoSEQ multiplex PCR, while TCRdb's copy carries only in-frame clones and drops some. This sample has approximately 89,000 clones, with more than 70% found just once. The sequencing input was PBMCs. These receptors were taken from a man aged 25 to 40 in good health and CMV-seronegative.

The genes are TRBV7-9 and TRBJ2-7, with D tentatively TRBD1 (5 bases). The CDR3 extends over 13 amino acids. Deletions cut 6 bases from V and 4 bases from J, with 13 bases between. Germline CDR1 is SEHNR and CDR2 is FQNEAQ (reference sequence). CDR3 amino acids: CASRPGYLYEQYF. The CDR3, as DNA: TGTGCCAGCAGACCAGGGTATTTGTACGAGCAGTACTTC.

The CDR3 coding sequence is TGTGCCAGCAGCTTGACTTACGGCTACACCTTC. Encoded protein: CASSLTYGYTF. The chain couples TRBV11-2 to TRBJ1-2; D not certain. The CDR3 runs to 11 residues. V was pared by 3 bases and J by 8 bases, with 7 bases between. Germline V CDR1 and CDR2: SGHAT, FQNNGV. The full variable domain, its missing parts supplied by reference TRBV11-2 and TRBJ1-2, is EAGVAQSPRYKIIEKRQSVAFWCNPISGHATLYWYQQILGQGPKLLIQFQNNGVVDDSQLPKDRFSAERLKGVDSTLKIQPAKLEDSAVYLCASSLTYGYTFGSGTRLTVV.

This chain connects TRBV5-1 to TRBJ2-7, with TRBD1 matching over 8 bases. The germline V gene encodes CDR1 SGHRS and CDR2 YFSETQ. Trimming cost V 0 bases and J 7 bases; bases outside gene matches: 9. The CDR3 runs 15 residues. CDR3 sequence reads: CASSLAGTGLGEQYF. The CDR3 coding sequence is TGCGCCAGCAGCTTGGCCGGGACAGGCCTTGGGGAGCAGTACTTC. The variable domain in full, with the rest retrieved from reference TRBV5-1 and TRBJ2-7, is KAGVTQTPRYLIKTRGQQVTLSCSPISGHRSVSWYQQTPGQGLQFLFEYFSETQRNKGNFPGRFSGRQFSNSRSEMNVSTLELGDSALYLCASSLAGTGLGEQYFGPGTRLTVT.

The chain combines TRBV5-5 with TRBJ2-1; a weak D match, TRBD2 (5 bases). Trimming cost V 0 bases and J 1 base, with 11 bases left between them. Germline V gene lookup returns CDR1 SGHKS and CDR2 YYEKEE (reference sequence). CDR3 length equals 16 residues. The CDR3 loop reads CASSLGDYLSYNEQFF. CDR3 DNA: TGTGCCAGCAGCTTGGGAGACTACTTATCCTACAATGAGCAGTTCTTC.

This clone was detected a few times. This chain joins TRBV2 and TRBJ1-5; D ambiguous. Germline lookup yields CDR1 SNHLY and CDR2 FYNNEI. The CDR3 contains 15 residues. V shed 5 bases and J shed 10 bases, with 21 bases lying between them. Here the CDR3 DNA reads TGTGCCAGCAGTCCACTAGACGGCCTCAAGGGACCCCAGCATTTT. It codes for CASSPLDGLKGPQHF.

The gene calls are TRBV28 and TRBJ2-7; 13 bases map to TRBD2. CDR1 and CDR2 from the germline V gene are MDHEN and SYDVKM. Trimming removed 6 bases from V and 1 base from J; junction bases left unmatched: 6. The CDR3 is 16 amino acids. CDR3 bases: TGTGCCAGCAGCTTAGGGACTAGCGGGGCTTCCTACGAGCAGTACTTC. Protein: CASSLGTSGASYEQYF.

The genes are TRBV7-9 and TRBJ2-5, with 7 nucleotides matching TRBD2. The better agreement between TRBJ2-7 and the DNA end casts doubt on the J call. Germline CDR1 is SEHNR and CDR2 is FQNEAQ (reference sequence). The length of the CDR3 is 12 residues. The CDR3 DNA reads TGTGCCAGCAGCGGGACTACCTACGAGCAGTACTTC. This codes for CASSGTTYEQYF.

The chain's CDR3 is CASSVDRGRSPLHF. The CDR3 DNA reads TGTGCCAGCAGCGTAGACAGGGGGCGTTCACCCCTCCACTTT. The rearrangement joins TRBV9 to TRBJ1-6; 9 nucleotides match TRBD1. This CDR3 spans 14 amino acids. Trimming at V came to 0 bases and at J to 9 bases, leaving 1 base not matched to a gene. Germline V CDR1 and CDR2: SGDLS, YYNGEE.

This sequence joins TRBV9 and TRBJ1-5; D possibly corresponds to TRBD1 (6 bases). Germline CDR1 reads SGDLS; CDR2 reads YYNGEE. This CDR3 comprises 15 residues. V was trimmed by 1 base and J by 3 bases, leaving 11 bases between them. The chain's CDR3 is CASSVNTGFNQPQHF. The CDR3 DNA reads as TGTGCCAGCAGCGTAAATACAGGGTTCAATCAGCCCCAGCATTTT. The variable domain in full, completed from reference TRBV9 and TRBJ1-5, reads DSGVTQTPKHLITATGQRVTLRCSPRSGDLSVYWYQQSLDQGLQFLIQYYNGEERAKGNILERFSAQQFPDLHSELNLSSLELGDSALYFCASSVNTGFNQPQHFGDGTRLSIL.

The chain recombines TRBV5-1 with TRBJ2-7; 8 bases line up with TRBD2. The germline gives CDR1 SGHRS, CDR2 YFSETQ. The CDR3 loop spans 14 amino acids. The trim removed 4 bases at V and 3 bases at J, leaving 6 bases unmatched. Here the CDR3 DNA reads TGCGCCAGCAGCCCCGCGGGGGGCTACTACGAGCAGTACTTC. Protein: CASSPAGGYYEQYF.

V usage is TRBV6-1 and J usage is TRBJ1-5; D uncertain. V was trimmed by 1 base and J by 4 bases, leaving 11 bases between them. The CDR3 extends over 15 amino acids. Per the germline V gene, CDR1 is MNHNS and CDR2 is SASEGT. The CDR3 region is CASSEVFVRNQPQHF. Written as DNA, the CDR3 is TGTGCCAGCAGTGAAGTCTTTGTCCGTAATCAGCCCCAGCATTTT.

This chain joins TRBV13 and TRBJ1-6, with TRBD1 as a possible D gene (5 bases). The V end lost 5 bases, the J end lost 6 bases, and 8 bases lay between the germline ends. Looked up from germline, CDR1 is PRHDT and CDR2 is FYEKMQ (reference sequence). The length of the CDR3 is 13 residues. The CDR3 protein is CASSPQGNSPLHF. CDR3 sequence (DNA): TGTGCCAGCAGCCCCCAGGGTAATTCACCCCTCCACTTT.

The chain links TRBV7-2 to TRBJ2-7; D is perhaps TRBD2 (5 bases). Germline CDR1 SGHTA, CDR2 FQGNSA. Trimming took off 5 bases at V and 4 bases at J, with 15 bases between the two ends. This CDR3 has 14 amino acids. The chain's CDR3 is CASSPAHGDYEQYF. The DNA for the CDR3 is TGTGCCAGCAGCCCAGCCCACGGGGATTACGAGCAGTACTTC. The whole variable domain, filled in from reference TRBV7-2 and TRBJ2-7, reads GAGVSQSPSNKVTEKGKDVELRCDPISGHTALYWYRQSLGQGLEFLIYFQGNSAPDKSGLPSDRFSAERTGGSVSTLTIQRTQQEDSAVYLCASSPAHGDYEQYFGPGTRLTVT.

V gene TRBV11-2 combines with J gene TRBJ2-1; D is perhaps TRBD1 (5 bases). V shed 4 bases and J shed 6 bases, with 13 bases lying between them. The germline gives CDR1 SGHAT, CDR2 FQNNGV. The CDR3 is 14 residues long. In DNA form, the CDR3 reads TGTGCCAGCAGCTCCAACCCTAGGGGCAATGAGCAGTTCTTC. Its protein product is CASSSNPRGNEQFF.

The rearrangement links TRBV2 to TRBJ2-3, with D possibly matching TRBD1 (5 bases). The germline V gene encodes CDR1 SNHLY and CDR2 FYNNEI. The V gene lost 4 bases and the J gene lost 5 bases, with 10 bases spanning the gap. The CDR3 contains 13 residues. The CDR3 region is CASSATGVDTQYF. CDR3 coding DNA: TGTGCCAGCAGTGCTACAGGAGTAGATACGCAGTATTTT.

The CDR3 spells CASSPGRGVNTEAFF. The CDR3 bases are TGTGCCAGTAGTCCCGGGAGGGGAGTGAACACTGAAGCTTTCTTT. The chain recombines TRBV19 with TRBJ1-1, with a tentative D call TRBD1 (5 bases). Trimming removed 5 bases from V and 0 bases from J, with 13 bases in between. Germline CDR1 LNHDA, CDR2 SQIVND (reference sequence). This CDR3 is built from 15 residues. The full variable domain, its missing parts supplied by reference TRBV19 and TRBJ1-1, is DGGITQSPKYLFRKEGQNVTLSCEQNLNHDAMYWYRQDPGQGLRLIYYSQIVNDFQKGDIAEGYSVSREKKESFPLTVTSAQKNPTAFYLCASSPGRGVNTEAFFGQGTRLTVV.

J is TRBJ2-7 and V is TRBV28; possible D gene TRBD2, 6 bases. CDR3 length: 13 residues. The V gene lost 4 bases and the J gene lost 3 bases, with 10 bases spanning the gap. Germline V lookup: CDR1 MDHEN, CDR2 SYDVKM. CDR3 sequence (DNA): TGTGCCAGCAGTTCGGGCGGGGTCTACGAGCAGTACTTC. It is translated as CASSSGGVYEQYF.

Of note for this clone: One end of the junction fails to match germline, which may point to a read error. The chain combines TRBV2 with TRBJ1-2; D ambiguous. Germline V CDR1 and CDR2: SNHLY, FYNNEI. This CDR3 has 11 amino acids. The CDR3 reads CASSEALHSSF. The CDR3 bases are TGTGCCAGCAGTGAAGCGCTTCACAGTTCCTTC.

The V and J genes are TRBV10-3 and TRBJ2-5; D unclear. The J call is doubtful: the DNA matches TRBJ2-7 better. Germline CDR1 and CDR2: ENHRY and SYGVKD. The CDR3 length is 11 residues. The CDR3, as DNA: TGTGCCATTGCAGGCTCCTACGAGCAGTACTTC. Residues: CAIAGSYEQYF.

J is TRBJ2-1 and V is TRBV11-2, with TRBD1 matching over 10 bases. Per germline, CDR1 SGHAT and CDR2 FQNNGV. The CDR3 spans 16 residues. V trimming: 3 bases; J trimming: 5 bases; junction bases outside the gene matches: 7. The CDR3 region has the DNA TGTGCCAGCAGCTTGGTGGGACAGGGGATACACAATGAGCAGTTCTTC. Translation gives CASSLVGQGIHNEQFF.

The chain links TRBV9 to TRBJ2-7, with a tentative D call TRBD2 (5 bases). V dropped 0 bases and J dropped 0 bases, with 10 bases sitting between them. The CDR3 length is 15 residues. Germline assignment: CDR1 SGDLS and CDR2 YYNGEE. CDR3 in amino acids: CASSVAGIGSYEQYF. The CDR3 region has the DNA TGTGCCAGCAGCGTAGCGGGGATCGGCTCCTACGAGCAGTACTTC.

The J gene is TRBJ2-6, the V gene TRBV11-2, with D possibly matching TRBD1 (5 bases). Trimming cost V 5 bases and J 6 bases, with 14 bases left between them. From germline, CDR1 is SGHAT and CDR2 FQNNGV. The CDR3 consists of 15 residues. This CDR3 reads CASSHRQPQANVLTF. Written as DNA, the CDR3 is TGTGCCAGCAGCCACCGACAGCCTCAGGCCAACGTCCTGACTTTC. The full variable domain, its missing parts supplied by reference TRBV11-2 and TRBJ2-6, is EAGVAQSPRYKIIEKRQSVAFWCNPISGHATLYWYQQILGQGPKLLIQFQNNGVVDDSQLPKDRFSAERLKGVDSTLKIQPAKLEDSAVYLCASSHRQPQANVLTFGAGSRLTVL.

V and J are TRBV30 and TRBJ1-6; 9 bases match TRBD1. The CDR3 spans 16 residues. J lost 8 bases, V lost 0 bases, and 8 bases had no gene match. Germline V gene lookup returns CDR1 GTSNPN and CDR2 SVGIG (reference sequence). The CDR3 reads CAWSVRGTGFDSPLHF. The CDR3 nucleotides read TGTGCCTGGAGTGTACGTGGGACAGGGTTTGATTCACCCCTCCACTTT. The whole variable domain, filled in from reference TRBV30 and TRBJ1-6, reads SQTIHQWPATLVQPVGSPLSLECTVEGTSNPNLYWYRQAAGRGLQLLFYSVGIGQISSEVPQNLSASRPQDRQFILSSKKLLLSDSGFYLCAWSVRGTGFDSPLHFGNGTRLTVT.

CDR3 DNA: TGTGCCAGCAGTTCCGGACTAACACTCCTAATGAACACTGAAGCTTTCTTT. Translating gives CASSSGLTLLMNTEAFF. The chain carries TRBV27 and TRBJ1-1; D not certain. Germline V lookup: CDR1 MNHEY, CDR2 SMNVEV (reference sequence). V was cut by 4 bases and J by 0 bases, with 18 bases left in between. The CDR3 runs 17 residues.

In its sample, this clone was seen a few times. The gene calls are TRBV2 and TRBJ1-3; D is possibly TRBD1 (5 bases). The CDR3 has 16 residues. Germline V gives CDR1 SNHLY, CDR2 FYNNEI. The ends were cut back, 7 bases at V and 0 bases at J, with 16 bases in the middle. This CDR3 is CASTEGVGSSGNTIYF. CDR3 bases: TGTGCCAGCACCGAAGGGGTGGGTAGCTCTGGAAACACCATATATTTT.